This T cell receptor (beta chain) was recorded in a study of shared clonotypes between healthy human individuals (TCRdb year 2020). In terms of the full investigation: A few men and two women, aged 18 to 49 years, made up the cohort. To estimate repertoire size and how much clonotypes are shared between individuals, the study performed deep sequencing of blood TCR repertoires from roughly five healthy adults. Between about 0.9 and 9 billion PBMCs per donor were obtained by leukapheresis. Per donor, three plates each were used for CD4 naive and CD4 memory, two for CD8 naive, and one for CD8 memory. Libraries were prepared and TCR repertoires were sequenced by different laboratories using diverse techniques, in order to increase sequencing depth and limit assay-specific biases.

With regard to this clone: What antigen it recognizes has not been identified. No base quality values were provided; no much bigger clone lies one nucleotide off.

TCR CDR3 regions were amplified from genomic DNA by multiplex PCR using the deep immunoSEQ assay. Extracted genomic DNA from each cell subset was distributed evenly across all wells of several immunoSEQ 96-well plates, and each plate was treated as a replicate. For sorted subsets, each replicate PCR was loaded with 200 ng genomic DNA, equivalent to about 30,000 T cell genomes. Purified libraries were measured with a Qubit 3.0 fluorometer, size-checked on a Bioanalyzer 2100, and measured again with the KAPA Library Quantification kit. Every immunoSEQ 96-well plate was sequenced on a dedicated single-read 150-cycle Illumina NextSeq 550 flow cell. Per the source publication's procedure: Because only junctional sequences without quality scores were contained in the immunoSEQ output, filtering matching that applied to full-length reads could not be performed. To assign V/J genes and CDR3, sequences were annotated against IMGT germline references using PyIR, a Python wrapper for IgBLAST v1.9. Reads were removed for weak V/J assignments (E-value above 1e-6), missing CDR3, stop codons, out-of-frame junctions, or ambiguous translated residues. A V3J clonotype was defined by an identical inferred V gene, J gene, and CDR3 amino acid sequence. To compute the percentage overlap between repertoires, the number of shared unique clonotypes was divided by the size of the smaller repertoire. Three approaches were used to assess repertoire richness: RTK rarefaction, the Chao1 estimator, and Recon v2.1 estimates of unobserved clonotypes. Generation probabilities were computed with OLGA for all TCRbeta clonotypes obtained by the gDNA method from several donors. In its TCRdb copy, this immuneACCESS table keeps in-frame sequences only and misses some clones. Where compared with another copy, unresolved V genes explain less than half of these, and the others have no known cause. The V and J calls and clone size were taken over from that table, and D and trimming were inferred from the DNA. Across this sample there are millions of clones, with around nine tenths seen only once. The ten largest clones take up 0.13% to 0.15% of the sample.

Healthy HIV-negative adults with no recently reported acute infections or vaccinations were included as donors. Every donor was a Caucasian adult living in Nashville, Tennessee, USA. CD4+ T cells were enriched through magnetic negative selection, after which naive cells were positively selected on CD45RA and the remaining negative fraction served as the memory subset. Blood was collected by leukapheresis, and PBMCs were isolated by Ficoll-Histopaque density gradient centrifugation and then cryopreserved in liquid nitrogen vapor phase. Analytical flow cytometry was used to check the purity and quantity of each magnetically sorted T cell population. Each sorted fraction had its genomic DNA isolated and then quantified by UV absorbance on a Nanodrop 2000c. Overall study outcomes, separate from this receptor: Even with the large sequencing depth, rarefaction of the sorted-subset datasets indicated that sequencing was incomplete. Compared with non-shared clonotypes, clonotypes shared by all four sorted-subset donors had higher generation probabilities. Pairwise subsampling led to the expectation that sequencing depth would affect the degree of clonotype sharing among donors. About 5% of naive CD4, roughly 3.6% of naive CD8, about 2.1% of memory CD4, and approximately 0.4% of memory CD8 clonotypes were shared across several donors. Estimated clonotype richness was generally larger for naive than for memory subsets. Sampling was limited to blood, and TCR repertoires in tissue likely differ from TCR repertoires in blood. The genetic and exposure-history diversity represented was limited by the small number of donors.

Sequenced sample: naive CD4+ T cells sorted from blood. The cell subset or site tag for this specimen amounts to: CD45RA+ positively selected. This TCR derives from a man younger than 30 in good health.

The DNA is TGTGCCAGCAGCTTAAGGAGTGGGCAGGCGAGCAATCAGCCCCAGCATTTT. This is translated as CASSLRSGQASNQPQHF. The V and J genes are TRBV7-2 and TRBJ1-5; the D gene is not confidently resolved. Taken from the germline V gene, the CDR1 and CDR2 loops are SGHTA and FQGNSA. Spanning cysteine to phenylalanine, the CDR3 consists of 17 amino acids. The retained sequence is limited to the CDR3, 51 bases, with the frame set at the first base. Trimming removed 2 bases from V and 1 base from J, leaving 15 bases between the germline ends.